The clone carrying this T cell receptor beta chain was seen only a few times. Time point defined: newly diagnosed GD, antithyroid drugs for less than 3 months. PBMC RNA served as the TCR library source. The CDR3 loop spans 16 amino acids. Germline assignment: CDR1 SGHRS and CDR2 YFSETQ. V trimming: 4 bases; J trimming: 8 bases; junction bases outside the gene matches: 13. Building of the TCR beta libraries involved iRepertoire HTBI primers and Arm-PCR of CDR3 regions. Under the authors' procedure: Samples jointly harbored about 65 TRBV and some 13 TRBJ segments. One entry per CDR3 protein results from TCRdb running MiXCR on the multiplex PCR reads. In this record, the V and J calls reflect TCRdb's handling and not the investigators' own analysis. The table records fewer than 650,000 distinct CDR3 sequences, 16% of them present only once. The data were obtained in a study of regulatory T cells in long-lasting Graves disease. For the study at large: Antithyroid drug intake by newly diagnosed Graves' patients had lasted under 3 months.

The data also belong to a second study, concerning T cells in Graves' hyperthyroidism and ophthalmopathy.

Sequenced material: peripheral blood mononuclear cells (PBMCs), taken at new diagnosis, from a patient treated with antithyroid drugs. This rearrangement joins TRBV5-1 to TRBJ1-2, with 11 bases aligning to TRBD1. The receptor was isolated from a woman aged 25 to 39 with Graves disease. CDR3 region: CASSPGQGAVAGGYTF. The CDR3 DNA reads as TGCGCCAGCAGCCCCGGACAGGGGGCGGTAGCGGGAGGCTACACCTTC.